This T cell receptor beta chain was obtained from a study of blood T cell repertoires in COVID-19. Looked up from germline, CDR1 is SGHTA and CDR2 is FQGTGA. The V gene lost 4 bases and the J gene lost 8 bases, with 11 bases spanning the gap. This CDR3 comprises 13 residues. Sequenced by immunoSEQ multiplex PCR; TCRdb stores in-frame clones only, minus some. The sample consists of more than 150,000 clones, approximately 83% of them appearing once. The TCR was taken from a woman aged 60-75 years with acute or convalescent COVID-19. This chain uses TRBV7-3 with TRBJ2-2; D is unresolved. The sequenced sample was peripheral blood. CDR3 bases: TGTGCCAGCAGCTCTTCTTTCGGTGGGGAGCTGTTTTTT. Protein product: CASSSSFGGELFF. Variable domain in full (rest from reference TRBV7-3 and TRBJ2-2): GAGVSQTPSNKVTEKGKYVELRCDPISGHTALYWYRQSLGQGPEFLIYFQGTGAADDSGLPNDRFFAVRPEGSVSTLKIQRTERGDSAVYLCASSSSFGGELFFGEGSRLTVL.